This is a list of T cell receptor beta chains from one sample in a study of glioma-infiltrating T cells. TCRdb itself ran the multiplex PCR reads through MiXCR, one entry per CDR3 protein. The sample has about 190,000 distinct CDR3 sequences, 25% to 35% seen once; the top ten hold roughly a fifth. Sequences were obtained from glioma tissue, nonneoplastic brain tissue, or PBMCs (not recorded which). These TCRs come from a human donor with low-grade glioma or glioblastoma, undergoing nonglioma brain surgery, or in good health (not recorded which). Both conserved end residues are trimmed from each CDR3. Fields, in order: V gene, CDR3 protein.

v_gene: TRBV12-3/TRBV12-4; CDR3aa: ASSSHVGADSYEQY
v_gene: TRBV29-1; CDR3aa: SVDGTGSYEQY
v_gene: TRBV4-2; CDR3aa: ASSQDRTETQY
v_gene: TRBV2; CDR3aa: ARTPYGRYGTVQETQY
v_gene: TRBV15; CDR3aa: ATSLALSENYGYT
v_gene: TRBV14; CDR3aa: ASSQVVGANGELF
v_gene: TRBV19; CDR3aa: ASSIRGPGNQPQH
v_gene: TRBV6-1; CDR3aa: SSGANTDTQY
v_gene: TRBV12-3/TRBV12-4; CDR3aa: ASSLEDGSYEQY
v_gene: TRBV7-3; CDR3aa: ASSLNPSGRADTQY
v_gene: TRBV15; CDR3aa: ATSRGEGTGSVEQY
v_gene: TRBV6-1; CDR3aa: ASSECSGETDTQY
v_gene: TRBV20-1; CDR3aa: SAPGGGETQY